Listed below are T cell receptor beta chains from one sample, sequenced in a study of blood T cell repertoires in COVID-19. Generated by immunoSEQ multiplex PCR, the TCRdb table keeps only in-frame clones and is missing some. The data contain about 100,000 clones, around four fifths of them singletons. The sample comprised peripheral blood. These receptors were collected from a man aged 70-80 years with active or convalescent COVID-19. The CDR3 runs from the conserved cysteine through the conserved F or W. The order of the fields is J gene, D gene, clone size, V gene, CDR3 DNA, CDR3 protein. A D gene is named only where the DNA matches it firmly. Clone size is given for some rows only: seen once, a few or many times, or a class if the clone is expanded.

TRBJ2-3,TRBD2,.,TRBV5-4,TGTGCCAGCAGCTCGGGACTAGCGGGGCGGTCCGGCACAGATACGCAGTATTTT,CASSSGLAGRSGTDTQYF
TRBJ1-5,.,.,TRBV18,TGTGCCAGCTCACCCCTAGACAGTAGCAATCAGCCCCAGCATTTT,CASSPLDSSNQPQHF
TRBJ1-1,.,.,TRBV14,TGTGCCAGCAGCCAAGGTCTGAGGAACACTGAAGCTTTCTTT,CASSQGLRNTEAFF
TRBJ1-2,TRBD1,many,TRBV4-1,TGCGCCAGCAGCCAAGATAGGTGGACAGGGGGCGGGGGCTACACCTTC,CASSQDRWTGGGGYTF
TRBJ1-4,.,.,TRBV29-1,TGCAGCGTTGTCAACCCTAGTCGGAGTGGGGAAAAACTGTTTTTT,CSVVNPSRSGEKLFF
TRBJ2-3,.,.,TRBV7-9,TGTGCCAGCAGCTCTCTAGCCGTGCCCTTTGTTGATACGCAGTATTTT,CASSSLAVPFVDTQYF
TRBJ1-4,.,.,TRBV28,TGTGCCAGCAGCCGGACAGAGGGATTCGGAAAACTGTTTTTT,CASSRTEGFGKLFF
TRBJ1-6,.,.,TRBV2,TGTGCCAGCAGTTTGGGGAGCTCCTATAATTCACCCCTCCACTTT,CASSLGSSYNSPLHF
TRBJ1-2,.,.,TRBV9,TGTGCCAGCAGCGCGGGGGGGTTGACCGGGAACTATGGCTACACCTTC,CASSAGGLTGNYGYTF
TRBJ2-3,.,.,TRBV5-8,TGTGCCAGCAGCTTGGCCCTAAGGGGTATAGCAGATACGCAGTATTTT,CASSLALRGIADTQYF
TRBJ2-3,.,once,TRBV12-5,TGTGCTAGTGGTCCCGGTATCGGGGTTACGCAGTATTTT,CASGPGIGVTQYF
TRBJ1-1,TRBD1,.,TRBV6-5,TGTGCCAGAATTACAGGGGCTAGCGCTTTCTTT,CARITGASAFF
TRBJ1-1,TRBD1,.,TRBV9,TGTGCCAGCAGCTACAGGGGGGATACTGAAGCTTTCTTT,CASSYRGDTEAFF
TRBJ2-5,TRBD2,.,TRBV6-1,TGTGCCAGCAGTGTCGTAGGGCTAGCGGGAGGGGAGACCCAGTACTTC,CASSVVGLAGGETQYF
TRBJ1-4,.,.,TRBV7-9,TGTGCCAGCAGGCGACCGGACGCCGGGGAGGAAAAACTGTTTTTT,CASRRPDAGEEKLFF
TRBJ1-5,.,few,TRBV2,TGTGCCAGCAAAGTGGAGGGAAGCAATCAGCCCCAGCATTTT,CASKVEGSNQPQHF
TRBJ1-5,.,once,TRBV19,TGTGCCAGTAGCGGGGGACGGTATAATCAGCCCCAGCATTTT,CASSGGRYNQPQHF
TRBJ2-3,.,.,TRBV6-5,TGTGCCAGCAGGGGAGGAACAGATACGCAGTATTTT,CASRGGTDTQYF
TRBJ2-5,TRBD1,many,TRBV11-2,TGTGCCAGCAGCTTAGTCCCTGGGGACAGTAAAGAGACCCAGTACTTC,CASSLVPGDSKETQYF
TRBJ2-3,.,.,TRBV7-6,TGTGCCAGCAGCTTAGCACAGCGGGATACGCAGTATTTT,CASSLAQRDTQYF
TRBJ1-2,.,.,TRBV2,TGTGCCAGCAGTTCCCAGGGGTTTGGGGGCTACACCTTC,CASSSQGFGGYTF
TRBJ2-3,TRBD2,once,TRBV24-1,TGTGCCACCAGTGAACGGGGGGACTTCACAGATACGCAGTATTTT,CATSERGDFTDTQYF
TRBJ2-1,.,.,TRBV12-5,TGTGCTAGTGGTCCGGGGGGCCTGAGCTACAATGAGCAGTTCTTC,CASGPGGLSYNEQFF
TRBJ1-2,TRBD1,.,TRBV5-1,TGCGCCAGCAGCGGAGGGCCCCGACAGGGAGGCGGCTACACCTTC,CASSGGPRQGGGYTF
TRBJ2-1,TRBD2,.,TRBV2,TGTGCCAGCAGTGACGCCAGCGGGGGGCGGGGGGAGCAGTTCTTC,CASSDASGGRGEQFF
TRBJ1-6,TRBD1,.,TRBV30,TGTGCCTGGAGTGTACGGAGACAGGGAAATTCACCCCTCCACTTT,CAWSVRRQGNSPLHF
TRBJ2-3,.,.,TRBV6-5,TGTGCCAGCAGCGCCCTCCAGGGTACAGATACGCAGTATTTT,CASSALQGTDTQYF
TRBJ2-2,.,once,TRBV13,TGTGCCAGCAGCTTAAAACGTAGCGCTACCGGGGAGCTGTTTTTT,CASSLKRSATGELFF
TRBJ1-2,.,.,TRBV4-3,TGCGCCAGCAGCCAGACACTTAACTATGGCTACACCTTC,CASSQTLNYGYTF
TRBJ1-5,.,once,TRBV28,TGTGCCAGCAGTTCCGGACAAGGACAGCCCCAGCATTTT,CASSSGQGQPQHF
TRBJ1-2,.,.,TRBV14,TGTGCCAGCAGCCAAGCAGGGTATGGCTACACCTTC,CASSQAGYGYTF
TRBJ2-7,.,.,TRBV10-3,TGTGCCATCATGGGGCAGTCTCACTCCTACGAGCAGTACTTC,CAIMGQSHSYEQYF